Presented here are 3 T cell receptor beta chains from one specimen sequenced in a study of T-cell reconstitution after alpha-beta-depleted transplantation in children. Molecular barcoding with unique molecular identifiers was used for the TCRbeta library. Each CDR3 protein is one row after TCRdb ran MiXCR on the PCR reads. The sample contains some 500,000 distinct CDR3 sequences, around 19% of which appear only once. The sequenced sample was PBMCs from the stem cell graft donor, obtained from the stem cell graft. The receptors here all came from a human donor who donated a stem cell graft to a child with acute lymphoblastic leukemia.

The V call is TRBV10-3, the J call TRBJ2-7, with 7 nucleotides matching TRBD2. Germline V CDR1 and CDR2: ENHRY, SYGVKD. With V trimmed by 6 bases and J by 6 bases, 2 bases remained unmatched. The CDR3 is made up of 11 amino acids. The CDR3 here is CAIRAGSEQYF. The DNA for the CDR3 is TGTGCCATCAGAGCGGGGAGCGAGCAGTACTTC.

The rearrangement uses TRBV14 and TRBJ2-7, with D possibly being TRBD2 (7 bases). This CDR3 comprises 15 residues. The V and J ends lost 2 bases and 4 bases respectively, with 15 bases between them. Germline-derived CDR1 and CDR2 are SGHDN and FVKESK. CDR3 loop: CASSQLVGGPYEQYF. For the CDR3, the DNA is TGTGCCAGCAGCCAACTCGTGGGGGGGCCGTACGAGCAGTACTTC. Combining the CDR3 with reference TRBV14 and TRBJ2-7 gives the whole variable domain EAGVTQFPSHSVIEKGQTVTLRCDPISGHDNLYWYRRVMGKEIKFLLHFVKESKQDESGMPNNRFLAERTGGTYSTLKVQPAELEDSGVYFCASSQLVGGPYEQYFGPGTRLTVT.

This clonotype was observed many times. The CDR3 bases are TGTGCCAGCAGCTTAGGCTTGGCAGCCCAGAATGAAAAACTGTTTTTT. It encodes CASSLGLAAQNEKLFF. The rearrangement uses TRBV7-8 and TRBJ1-4, with unresolved D. The V and J ends lost 1 base and 5 bases respectively, with 14 bases between them. Per the germline V gene, CDR1 is SGHVS and CDR2 is FQNEAQ. The CDR3 is 16 amino acids.